What follows are 28 T cell receptor beta chains derived from one specimen sequenced in a study of T cell responses to AZD1222 COVID-19 vaccine. Clones were sequenced by immunoSEQ multiplex PCR, and TCRdb holds only the in-frame ones, with some missing. The sample consists of some 130,000 clones, 88% of them appearing once. Sample: peripheral blood, taken on day 0 of MenACWY control vaccination. The receptor source for this set is an adult in good health.

This clone was observed a handful of times. This chain links TRBV7-9 with TRBJ2-1; 7 nucleotides line up with TRBD1. The V and J ends lost 5 bases and 3 bases, in that order; junction bases with no gene match: 4. The CDR3 covers 14 residues. Germline V lookup: CDR1 SEHNR, CDR2 FQNEAQ (reference sequence). The CDR3 is CASSNRDSYNEQFF. As DNA, the CDR3 is TGTGCCAGCAGCAACCGGGACAGCTACAATGAGCAGTTCTTC.

This clone was seen more than once but under ten times. The chain combines TRBV28 with TRBJ2-1; perhaps TRBD2 as D (6 bases). The germline CDR1 and CDR2 sequences are MDHEN and SYDVKM. V shed 5 bases and J shed 4 bases, with 24 bases lying between them. There are 18 residues in the CDR3. CDR3: CASSRLGTWEARYNEQFF. CDR3 nucleotide sequence: TGTGCCAGCAGTCGACTGGGCACGTGGGAGGCCCGATACAATGAGCAGTTCTTC.

This sequence joins TRBV30 and TRBJ1-4; TRBD1 might be the D (6 bases). This CDR3 region has 15 residues. CDR1 is GTSNPN, CDR2 SVGIG, per germline (reference sequence). V was pared by 1 base and J by 7 bases, with 16 bases between. The CDR3, as DNA: TGTGCCTGGAGTGCGACCGGGACATTGGGTGAAAAACTGTTTTTT. Its translation is CAWSATGTLGEKLFF. The complete variable domain, with remaining parts taken from reference TRBV30 and TRBJ1-4, reads SQTIHQWPATLVQPVGSPLSLECTVEGTSNPNLYWYRQAAGRGLQLLFYSVGIGQISSEVPQNLSASRPQDRQFILSSKKLLLSDSGFYLCAWSATGTLGEKLFFGSGTQLSVL.

This clone was recorded once. The chain employs TRBV20-1 and TRBJ2-1; perhaps TRBD2 as D (5 bases). Germline assignment: CDR1 DFQATT and CDR2 SNEGSKA (reference sequence). V was pared by 5 bases and J by 7 bases, with 9 bases between. The CDR3 is 11 amino acids. The CDR3 protein is CSAEGRNEQFF. DNA of the CDR3: TGCAGTGCTGAGGGTCGGAATGAGCAGTTCTTC.

The chain couples TRBV2 to TRBJ1-1, with 8 nucleotides matching TRBD1. This CDR3 spans 12 amino acids. The J segment lost 11 bases and the V segment lost 6 bases, leaving 8 bases of the junction unmatched. Germline V gives CDR1 SNHLY, CDR2 FYNNEI. CDR3 loop: CASSRTGSEAFF. As DNA, the CDR3 is TGTGCCAGCAGCAGGACAGGGAGTGAGGCTTTCTTT.

V is TRBV6-2 or TRBV6-3 and J is TRBJ2-1, with D perhaps matching TRBD2 (5 bases). The CDR3 has 14 residues. Germline CDR1 is MNHEY and CDR2 is SVGEGT. V lost 5 bases and J 4 bases, leaving 12 bases between the germline ends. The CDR3 region has the DNA TGTGCCAGCAGTAATGGAGGAGGATACAATGAGCAGTTCTTC. Translation: CASSNGGGYNEQFF.

Only one count was recorded for this clone. The genes are TRBV2 and TRBJ2-1, with 10 positions matching TRBD2. Looked up from germline, CDR1 is SNHLY and CDR2 is FYNNEI. Trimming took 7 bases from V and 1 from J; bases not matched to a gene: 4. The CDR3 contains 15 residues. The CDR3 reads CASKEREGSYNEQFF. CDR3 nucleotide sequence: TGTGCCAGCAAGGAGCGGGAGGGATCCTACAATGAGCAGTTCTTC.

The rearrangement uses TRBV7-2 and TRBJ2-5; a possible D gene is TRBD2 (6 bases). The CDR3 spans 14 residues. The V end was cut by 1 base, the J end by 5 bases, with 11 bases between. The germline V gene encodes CDR1 SGHTA and CDR2 FQGNSA. CDR3 nucleotide sequence: TGTGCCAGCAGCTTAGGGCGGGAACTGGAGACCCAGTACTTC. As protein: CASSLGRELETQYF.

The chain combines TRBV30 with TRBJ2-7, with 9 bases lining up with TRBD2. CDR1 and CDR2 (germline): GTSNPN, SVGIG (reference sequence). There are 15 residues in the CDR3. V shed 2 bases and J 6 bases; nucleotides not matched to a gene: 11. CDR3 amino acids: CAWSLSGRPLGEQYF. For the CDR3, the DNA is TGTGCCTGGAGTTTAAGCGGGAGGCCACTAGGCGAGCAGTACTTC.

The chain is built from TRBV6-6 and TRBJ2-1; TRBD2 is a possible D gene (5 bases). The CDR3 spans 16 residues. CDR1 MNHNY and CDR2 SVGAGI come from the germline V gene (reference sequence). Trimming took off 4 bases at V and 2 bases at J, with 15 bases between the two ends. CDR3 DNA: TGTGCCAGCAGTTTCAGACGGGAAGCACCCTACAATGAGCAGTTCTTC. It yields the protein CASSFRREAPYNEQFF.

The rearrangement uses TRBV18 and TRBJ2-3; tentatively, D is TRBD2 (5 bases). The ends were cut back, 6 bases at V and 5 bases at J, with 24 bases in the middle. The V gene's germline CDR1 is KGHSH and CDR2 LQKENI. This CDR3 comprises 17 residues. The DNA of the CDR3 is TGTGCCAGCTCTCCCCTTCCTGAGAGGGATAGGATAGATACGCAGTATTTT. It yields the protein CASSPLPERDRIDTQYF.

This chain links TRBV5-6 with TRBJ2-3; D might be TRBD2 (6 bases). The V and J ends lost 4 bases and 3 bases respectively, with 18 bases between them. Germline V gene sequence: CDR1 SGHDT, CDR2 YYEEEE. The CDR3 loop spans 16 amino acids. CDR3: CASSPGVRVRTDTQYF. DNA of the CDR3: TGTGCCAGCAGCCCGGGGGTCAGGGTACGAACAGATACGCAGTATTTT.

CDR3: CASGSGLAGLSYEQYF. The CDR3 coding sequence is TGTGCCAGCGGTTCGGGACTAGCGGGTCTCTCCTACGAGCAGTACTTC. The gene calls are TRBV28 and TRBJ2-7; 12 bases match TRBD2. CDR3 length equals 16 residues. V shed 8 bases and J 0 bases; nucleotides not matched to a gene: 8. CDR1 and CDR2 (germline): MDHEN, SYDVKM.

V gene TRBV30 combines with J gene TRBJ2-5, with D tentatively TRBD1 (5 bases). Germline assignment: CDR1 GTSNPN and CDR2 SVGIG (reference sequence). With 5 bases removed from V and 9 bases from J, the gap between germline ends came to 19 bases. The CDR3 spans 13 residues. The CDR3 DNA follows: TGTGCCTGGGAAAGACAGCACAAGAGTGCCCAGTACTTC. Residues: CAWERQHKSAQYF.

The gene calls are TRBV7-2 and TRBJ2-2, with a possible D match to TRBD1 (7 bases). There are 16 residues in the CDR3. The germline gives CDR1 SGHTA, CDR2 FQGNSA. V shed 5 bases and J shed 3 bases, with 16 bases lying between them. The CDR3 sequence: CASSPQGTLHTGELFF. The CDR3 DNA is TGTGCCAGCAGCCCACAGGGGACTTTGCACACCGGGGAGCTGTTTTTT.

The chain has TRBV19 and TRBJ1-1; D is ambiguous. The CDR3 consists of 11 residues. Germline V lookup: CDR1 LNHDA, CDR2 SQIVND (reference sequence). Trimming removed 6 bases from V and 7 bases from J, with 9 bases in between. The CDR3 nucleotides are TGTGCCAGTAGAAATCAAGGTGAAGCTTTCTTT. Its protein is CASRNQGEAFF.

J is TRBJ2-1 and V is TRBV9, with TRBD2 matching over 9 bases. The junction had 8 bases not matched to a gene; V was cut back by 2 bases and J by 8 bases. Germline CDR1 SGDLS, CDR2 YYNGEE. This CDR3 spans 15 amino acids. DNA of the CDR3: TGTGCCAGCAGCGTGTCGGGACTAGCCTTCGATGAGCAGTTCTTC. This gives the protein CASSVSGLAFDEQFF. Full variable domain (missing parts from reference TRBV9 and TRBJ2-1): DSGVTQTPKHLITATGQRVTLRCSPRSGDLSVYWYQQSLDQGLQFLIQYYNGEERAKGNILERFSAQQFPDLHSELNLSSLELGDSALYFCASSVSGLAFDEQFFGPGTRLTVL.

Ten or more counts support this clone. This chain connects TRBV16 to TRBJ1-1, with D possibly matching TRBD1 (5 bases). In germline, CDR1 is KGHSY, CDR2 FQNENV. The CDR3 has 15 amino acids. V was shortened by 0 bases and J by 5 bases, with 13 bases between the two germline ends. This chain's CDR3 is CASSQSTGLGTEAFF. CDR3 coding DNA: TGTGCCAGCAGCCAATCGACGGGGCTGGGGACTGAAGCTTTCTTT.

The sample holds one count of this clone. This chain uses TRBV7-9 with TRBJ2-7; either TRBD1 or TRBD2 may fit D (5 bases each). CDR1 SEHNR and CDR2 FQNEAQ come from the germline V gene (reference sequence). V gave up 7 bases and J gave up 3 bases, with 13 bases separating them. The CDR3 runs to 13 residues. The CDR3 sequence is CASTRGLVYEQYF. The CDR3 DNA reads as TGTGCCAGCACCCGGGGCCTAGTCTACGAGCAGTACTTC.

The gene calls are TRBV18 and TRBJ1-1; the match to TRBD1 covers 8 bases. CDR1 KGHSH and CDR2 LQKENI come from the germline V gene. CDR3 length: 15 residues. V shed 6 bases and J 0 bases; nucleotides not matched to a gene: 6. CDR3 nucleotide sequence: TGTGCCAGCTCCAAGGACAGGGATATGAACACTGAAGCTTTCTTT. Its protein product is CASSKDRDMNTEAFF.

The chain joins TRBV5-1 to TRBJ2-7; D gene unclear. Germline lookup yields CDR1 SGHRS and CDR2 YFSETQ. The CDR3 length is 15 residues. The V gene lost 0 bases and the J gene lost 3 bases, with 13 bases spanning the gap. Here the CDR3 reads CASSLGQRESYEQYF. As DNA, the CDR3 is TGCGCCAGCAGCTTGGGACAACGTGAAAGCTACGAGCAGTACTTC.

The V call is TRBV7-3, the J call TRBJ2-6; D gene unclear. Germline assignment: CDR1 SGHTA and CDR2 FQGTGA. The CDR3 sequence is 15 residues long. The ends were cut back, 5 bases at V and 0 bases at J, with 8 bases in the middle. CDR3 sequence reads: CASSQHDSGANVLTF. CDR3 DNA: TGTGCCAGCAGCCAACATGACTCTGGGGCCAACGTCCTGACTTTC. Filled out from reference TRBV7-3 and TRBJ2-6, the complete variable domain reads GAGVSQTPSNKVTEKGKYVELRCDPISGHTALYWYRQSLGQGPEFLIYFQGTGAADDSGLPNDRFFAVRPEGSVSTLKIQRTERGDSAVYLCASSQHDSGANVLTFGAGSRLTVL.

The V gene is TRBV2, the J gene TRBJ1-2; perhaps TRBD1 as D (5 bases). The V and J ends lost 3 bases and 4 bases respectively, with 12 bases between them. The CDR3 covers 14 residues. CDR1 is SNHLY and CDR2 is FYNNEI in the germline V gene. This CDR3 is CASSEMGVGYGYTF. CDR3 bases: TGTGCCAGCAGTGAGATGGGGGTGGGCTATGGCTACACCTTC.

This chain uses TRBV5-4 with TRBJ1-1; tentative D call: TRBD1 (5 bases). Germline V gene lookup returns CDR1 SGHNT and CDR2 YYREEE (reference sequence). The CDR3 has 15 amino acids. V lost 1 base and J lost 1, with 11 bases in between. The CDR3 sequence: CASSLTGYRNTEAFF. CDR3 in DNA: TGTGCCAGCAGCTTGACAGGTTACAGGAACACTGAAGCTTTCTTT.

V and J are TRBV30 and TRBJ1-2; D is unresolved. The V end lost 2 bases, the J end lost 3 bases, and 13 bases lay between the germline ends. CDR1 and CDR2 from the germline V gene are GTSNPN and SVGIG (reference sequence). The CDR3 consists of 14 residues. CDR3 in amino acids: CAWSLVRGHYGYTF. The CDR3 region has the DNA TGTGCCTGGAGTTTGGTAAGAGGACACTATGGCTACACCTTC.

The rearrangement uses TRBV14 and TRBJ2-7; D may correspond to TRBD1 or TRBD2 (5 bases each). This CDR3 contains 14 residues. Germline lookup yields CDR1 SGHDN and CDR2 FVKESK. The germline V and J ends were trimmed by 3 bases and 2 bases, with 11 bases remaining between them. CDR3 in amino acids: CASSQGQGAYEQYF. CDR3 nucleotides: TGTGCCAGCAGCCAGGGCCAGGGAGCCTACGAGCAGTACTTC.

The genes are TRBV12-3 or TRBV12-4 and TRBJ2-7; 7 nucleotides align to TRBD2. The CDR3 sequence is 13 residues long. J lost 2 bases, V lost 6 bases, and 4 bases had no gene match. CDR3 DNA: TGTGCCAGCAGCGTAGCGGGTCCCTACGAGCAGTACTTC. Translating it yields CASSVAGPYEQYF.

This sequence joins TRBV5-1 and TRBJ2-5; no reliable D call. V was trimmed by 0 bases and J by 0 bases, leaving 6 bases between them. Looked up from germline, CDR1 is SGHRS and CDR2 is YFSETQ. The CDR3 consists of 14 residues. The CDR3 region has the DNA TGCGCCAGCAGCTTGGTGGCCAACCAAGAGACCCAGTACTTC. Translating gives CASSLVANQETQYF.